These 32 T cell receptor beta chains came from one sample sequenced in a study of T cell clonality in common variable immunodeficiency. Method: immunoSEQ multiplex PCR; TCRdb's copy keeps in-frame clones and lacks some. The profile covers tens of thousands of clones, none occurring a single time. Source material: peripheral blood mononuclear cells. These receptors came from a person between 18 and 75 years old in good health.

In its sample, this clone was seen many times. From the germline J gene comes the end of the CDR3, since the read stops 3 residues before it. V is TRBV5-4 and J is TRBJ2-3, with TRBD2 matching 12 bases. CDR1 SGHNT and CDR2 YYREEE come from the germline V gene (reference sequence). The CDR3 contains 15 residues. The trim removed 4 bases at V and 4 bases at J, leaving 4 bases unmatched. The CDR3 here is CASSQTSGSADTQYF. Incomplete CDR3 DNA: TGTGCCAGCAGCCAGACTAGCGGGAGCGCAGATACG.

About this clone: With the read ending 3 residues before the CDR3 end, the germline J gene is used to fill in that end. The rearrangement joins TRBV2 to TRBJ1-6; D is perhaps TRBD1 (6 bases). This CDR3 is 15 amino acids long. The germline CDR1 and CDR2 sequences are SNHLY and FYNNEI. Trimming took off 6 bases at V and 8 bases at J, with 17 bases between the two ends. CDR3 bases read: TGTGCCAGCAGGCAGAGGCCAGGGGCCGATTCACCC. Translation gives CASRQRPGADSP. The full CDR3 protein reads CASRQRPGADSPLHF.

Points on this clone: The read is 3 residues too short to cover the CDR3 end, so that end is filled in from the germline J gene. The chain carries TRBV30 and TRBJ1-2; D is perhaps TRBD1 (5 bases). Germline CDR1 is GTSNPN and CDR2 is SVGIG (reference sequence). The CDR3 extends over 16 amino acids. CDR3 DNA (partial): TGTGCCTGGAGTTTGACTAGCGGGAGTACGACAGATACC. Translation gives CAWSLTSGSTTDT. The CDR3 in full is CAWSLTSGSTTDTYTF.

This clone has ten or more counts. The CDR3 is cut off 3 residues early in the read; its end comes from the germline J gene. The J gene is TRBJ1-4, the V gene TRBV5-1; D is perhaps TRBD1 (5 bases). This CDR3 region has 14 residues. Germline loops: CDR1 SGHRS, CDR2 YFSETQ. The CDR3 protein is CASSTGTYNSPLFF. The part of the CDR3 DNA that was read is TGCGCCAGCAGCACAGGAACTTATAATTCACCA.

This clone was detected ten times or more. The read ends 3 residues shy of where the CDR3 ends; the end is completed using the germline J gene. This chain joins TRBV4-1 and TRBJ1-4; D call uncertain. V lost 0 bases to trimming and J lost 1 base, with 6 bases between them. CDR3 length: 15 amino acids. Germline V gene lookup returns CDR1 MGHRA and CDR2 YSYEKL. The sequenced CDR3 bases are TGCGCCAGCAGCCAAGATCCCGGAACTAATGAAAAA. Residues: CASSQDPGTNEK. The full CDR3 protein reads CASSQDPGTNEKLFF.

This clone has a count of ten or more. The read ends 3 residues before the CDR3 terminus; that terminus is restored from the germline J gene. J is TRBJ2-1 and V is TRBV20-1; TRBD2 matches 8 bases. The CDR3 spans 15 residues. The germline V gene has CDR1 DFQATT and CDR2 SNEGSKA (reference sequence). The J segment lost 3 bases and the V segment lost 2 bases, leaving 6 bases of the junction unmatched. The DNA read from the CDR3 is TGCAGTGCTAGAAGGACTAGCAGGGGCTACAATGAG. Encoded protein: CSARRTSRGYNE. The full CDR3 protein reads CSARRTSRGYNEQFF.

In its sample, this clone was seen many times. The read finishes 3 residues shy of the CDR3 end, and the germline J gene is used to complete it. This chain joins TRBV7-7 and TRBJ2-2, with 8 bases aligning to TRBD2. Unmatched junction bases numbered 3, after V lost 0 bases and J lost 0 bases. Germline V gives CDR1 SSHAT, CDR2 FNYEAQ (reference sequence). The length of the CDR3 is 17 residues. The part of the CDR3 DNA that was read is TGTGCCAGCAGCTTAGCGAGACTAGCGTCGAACACCGGGGAG. Its protein product is CASSLARLASNTGE. The entire CDR3 sequence reads CASSLARLASNTGELFF.

This clone has a count of ten or more. This CDR3 is CASSSPSGDAYNEQFF. CDR3 DNA (partial): TGCGCCAGCAGCTCCCCTAGCGGGGACGCCTACAATGAG. The genes are TRBV5-1 and TRBJ2-1; 9 positions match TRBD2. The read ends 3 residues before the CDR3 terminus; that terminus is restored from the germline J gene. The length of the CDR3 is 16 residues. V was pared by 3 bases and J by 2 bases, with 6 bases of the junction left unmatched. Germline CDR1 is SGHRS and CDR2 is YFSETQ.

CDR3 DNA, as far as it was read: TGTGCCAGCAGCTCTACAGGGAACTACAATGAC. Its protein is CASSSTGNYND. The full-length CDR3 reads as CASSSTGNYNDYTF. The chain uses TRBV7-2 and TRBJ1-2; D perhaps matches TRBD1 (6 bases). The read stops 3 residues short of the end of the CDR3; the missing end is completed from the germline J gene. Per the germline V gene, CDR1 is SGHTA and CDR2 is FQGNSA. The CDR3 is 14 residues long. The variable domain in full, with the rest retrieved from reference TRBV7-2 and TRBJ1-2, is GAGVSQSPSNKVTEKGKDVELRCDPISGHTALYWYRQSLGQGLEFLIYFQGNSAPDKSGLPSDRFSAERTGGSVSTLTIQRTQQEDSAVYLCASSSTGNYNDYTFGSGTRLTVV.

Ten or more counts support this clone. The read gets to within 3 residues of the CDR3 end, and the germline J gene fills in the rest. V gene TRBV7-9 combines with J gene TRBJ2-3; D may be TRBD1 (6 bases). The V end was cut by 1 base, the J end by 5 bases, with 10 bases between. Germline V CDR1 and CDR2: SEHNR, FQNEAQ (reference sequence). This CDR3 has 14 residues. CDR3 residues: CASSLGAGVDTQYF. CDR3 bases read: TGTGCCAGCAGCTTAGGGGCAGGGGTAGATACG.

There are many counts of this clone. Read sequence stops 3 residues before the CDR3 end, and the germline J gene provides the missing end. The rearrangement joins TRBV20-1 to TRBJ2-1, with TRBD2 matching over 8 bases. CDR3 length: 13 amino acids. With 2 bases clipped from V and 3 bases from J, the junction kept 0 bases outside the gene matches. CDR1 is DFQATT, CDR2 SNEGSKA, per germline (reference sequence). The CDR3 bases that were read are TGCAGTGCTAGACTAGCGGGCTACAATGAG. It specifies CSARLAGYNE. The entire CDR3 sequence reads CSARLAGYNEQFF.

This clone was observed a handful of times. The read ends 3 residues early relative to the CDR3; the germline J gene fills the gap. The chain recombines TRBV7-2 with TRBJ1-2, with D possibly TRBD1 on 5 matching bases. This CDR3 has 15 amino acids. Germline CDR1 SGHTA, CDR2 FQGNSA. This CDR3 is CASSLQGHGTDTYTF. CDR3 bases read: TGTGCCAGCAGCTTACAGGGCCATGGCACAGATACC.

This clone was recorded many times. The read gets to within 3 residues of the CDR3 end, and the germline J gene fills in the rest. The V gene is TRBV2, the J gene TRBJ1-2; D gene ambiguous. CDR3 length: 13 residues. Trimming took off 3 bases at V and 3 bases at J, with 8 bases between the two ends. Germline values: CDR1 SNHLY, CDR2 FYNNEI. The sequenced part of the CDR3 DNA is TGTGCCAGCAGTGAGGGCGTTTACTATGGC. It is translated as CASSEGVYYG. The complete CDR3 reads CASSEGVYYGYTF.

This clone came up many times. The read falls 3 residues short of the CDR3 end, and the missing part is taken from the germline J gene. The chain has TRBV6-1 and TRBJ1-3; D gene unclear. The V end was cut by 4 bases, the J end by 2 bases, with 9 bases between. Germline V gene lookup returns CDR1 MNHNS and CDR2 SASEGT. This CDR3 comprises 14 residues. CDR3 DNA, as far as it was read: TGTGCCAGCAGTGCCGGGGATACTGGAAACACC. Amino acid sequence: CASSAGDTGNT. The whole CDR3 reads CASSAGDTGNTIYF.

This clone showed up many times. The CDR3 end is not reached by the read, which stops 3 residues before it; the germline J gene fills it in. V is TRBV4-2 and J is TRBJ2-5; the match to TRBD2 covers 15 bases. The germline V gene has CDR1 LGHNA and CDR2 YNFKEQ. V lost 4 bases and J lost 5; bases outside the gene matches: 5. The CDR3 covers 16 residues. The sequenced part of the CDR3 DNA is TGTGCCAGCAGCCGGACTAGCGGGGGGGCCGGGGAGACC. It yields the protein CASSRTSGGAGET. The CDR3 in full is CASSRTSGGAGETQYF.

This clone was found many times. The read ends 3 residues early relative to the CDR3; the germline J gene fills the gap. The rearrangement uses TRBV15 and TRBJ1-2; D gene uncertain. Germline V gives CDR1 LNHNV, CDR2 YYDKDF (reference sequence). V dropped 1 base and J dropped 0 bases, with 12 bases sitting between them. The CDR3 totals 16 residues. Incomplete CDR3 DNA: TGTGCCACCAGCAGAGGTTTAGCAGTTTCTAACTATGGC. Amino acids: CATSRGLAVSNYG. The full-length CDR3 reads as CATSRGLAVSNYGYTF.

This clone was seen repeatedly, ten times or more. The read terminates 3 residues before the CDR3 end, so the remaining end is supplied by the germline J gene. This chain links TRBV20-1 with TRBJ1-2; 8 nucleotides line up with TRBD1. The ends lost 5 bases at V and 4 bases at J; junction bases unmatched: 6. The CDR3 consists of 13 residues. CDR1 is DFQATT and CDR2 is SNEGSKA in the germline V gene (reference sequence). Partial CDR3 DNA: TGCAGTGCTCGACAGGGGTTGGGCTATGGC. Translating it yields CSARQGLGYG. The full CDR3 sequence reads CSARQGLGYGYTF.

This clone was counted many times. The CDR3 end is not reached by the read, which stops 3 residues before it; the germline J gene fills it in. The chain uses TRBV5-6 and TRBJ1-2, with D possibly being TRBD1 (6 bases). Trimming removed 1 base from V and 4 bases from J, with 11 bases in between. The V gene's germline CDR1 is SGHDT and CDR2 YYEEEE. The CDR3 runs 14 residues. CDR3 DNA, as far as it was read: TGTGCCAGCAGCTTGTGGCAGGGGAGCTATGGC. Translation: CASSLWQGSYG. The entire CDR3 sequence reads CASSLWQGSYGYTF.

This clone has just a few counts. A much larger clone sits a single nucleotide away, making a read error possible. The read ends 3 residues before the CDR3 terminus; that terminus is restored from the germline J gene. The chain uses TRBV19 and TRBJ2-1; TRBD1 matches 10 bases. The length of the CDR3 is 16 residues. Germline V lookup: CDR1 LNHDA, CDR2 SQIVND (reference sequence). The covered CDR3 bases are TGTGCCACTAGTATAGGGGCGGGACAGGGGTACTATGAG. Translated: CATSIGAGQGYYE. The whole CDR3 protein reads CATSIGAGQGYYEQFF. Variable domain in full (rest from reference TRBV19 and TRBJ2-1): DGGITQSPKYLFRKEGQNVTLSCEQNLNHDAMYWYRQDPGQGLRLIYYSQIVNDFQKGDIAEGYSVSREKKESFPLTVTSAQKNPTAFYLCATSIGAGQGYYEQFFGPGTRLTVL.

This clone was counted only a few times. A much larger clone lies one base from this, so it may be a read error. The same CDR3 is also encoded by other DNA sequences in this sample. The part of the CDR3 DNA that was read is TGCGCCAGCAGCTCACAAGGGCAGGCCATCTCTGGAAACACA. Its protein product is CASSSQGQAISGNT. The whole CDR3 protein is CASSSQGQAISGNTIYF. The V call is TRBV5-1, the J call TRBJ1-3; D gene uncertain. The CDR3 end lies 3 residues beyond the end of the read and is filled in from the germline J gene. The CDR3 has 17 residues. CDR1 and CDR2 (germline): SGHRS, YFSETQ.

This clone was recorded at least ten times. The CDR3 goes on 3 residues after the read ends, and that part is filled in from the germline J gene. The rearrangement links TRBV7-2 to TRBJ2-3; D may be TRBD2 (5 bases). Germline CDR1 is SGHTA and CDR2 is FQGNSA. CDR3 length equals 14 residues. CDR3 loop: CASSPPQRQETQYF. The CDR3 DNA, read in part, is TGTGCCAGCAGCCCCCCCCAGCGGCAAGAGACG. The variable domain in full, completed from reference TRBV7-2 and TRBJ2-3, reads GAGVSQSPSNKVTEKGKDVELRCDPISGHTALYWYRQSLGQGLEFLIYFQGNSAPDKSGLPSDRFSAERTGGSVSTLTIQRTQQEDSAVYLCASSPPQRQETQYFGPGTRLTVL.

Concerning this clone itself: Read coverage stops 3 residues before the CDR3 terminus; the germline J gene supplies the remainder. The chain links TRBV10-2 to TRBJ2-7; possible D gene TRBD1, 6 bases. The germline V gene has CDR1 WSHSY and CDR2 SAAADI. CDR3 size: 12 residues. Trimming left V 5 bases short and J 5 bases short, with 10 bases between. The CDR3 bases that were read are TGCGCCAGCAGTACAGGGTTCCACGAG. Translation gives CASSTGFHE. The full CDR3 sequence reads CASSTGFHEQYF.

This clone was seen ten or more times. The read finishes 3 residues shy of the CDR3 end, and the germline J gene is used to complete it. This chain joins TRBV24-1 and TRBJ1-2; TRBD1 matches at 7 bases. This CDR3 contains 14 residues. From germline, CDR1 is KGHDR and CDR2 SFDVKD. The CDR3 DNA, read in part, is TGTGCCACCAGTGACAAGACAGGGATCGGGGGC. This gives the protein CATSDKTGIGG. The full CDR3 protein is CATSDKTGIGGYTF.

This clone occurred many times. The read halts 3 residues ahead of the CDR3 end, with the missing end drawn from the germline J gene. The chain carries TRBV20-1 and TRBJ1-2; 8 bases are shared with TRBD1. The trim removed 5 bases at V and 6 bases at J, leaving 2 bases unmatched. The CDR3 runs to 11 residues. Germline-derived CDR1 and CDR2 are DFQATT and SNEGSKA (reference sequence). The CDR3 is CSAPTGDGYTF. CDR3 DNA (partial): TGCAGTGCTCCGACAGGGGATGGC.

This clone was recorded many times. The read stops 3 residues short of the end of the CDR3; the missing end is completed from the germline J gene. The chain employs TRBV13 and TRBJ2-2; D might be TRBD2 (5 bases). Trimming cost V 5 bases and J 4 bases, with 8 bases left between them. From germline, CDR1 is PRHDT and CDR2 FYEKMQ (reference sequence). This CDR3 is built from 13 residues. CDR3 residues: CASSPTSTGELFF. The DNA read from the CDR3 is TGTGCCAGCAGCCCTACTAGCACCGGGGAG.

This clone was detected ten times or more. The sequenced CDR3 bases are TGTGCCAGCAGCACGGGGGAGACC. Translated, it gives CASSTGET. The entire CDR3 reads CASSTGETQYF. V gene TRBV14 combines with J gene TRBJ2-5; possible D gene TRBD2, 5 bases. The read is 3 residues too short to cover the CDR3 end, so that end is filled in from the germline J gene. The CDR3 extends over 11 amino acids. Germline values: CDR1 SGHDN, CDR2 FVKESK. With 5 bases removed from V and 5 bases from J, the gap between germline ends came to 6 bases.

At least ten counts were recorded for this clone. The read stops 3 residues short of the end of the CDR3; the missing end is completed from the germline J gene. The chain carries TRBV19 and TRBJ1-2; 7 positions match TRBD1. The CDR3 spans 13 residues. Germline CDR1 reads LNHDA; CDR2 reads SQIVND (reference sequence). V was clipped by 3 bases and J by 7 bases; unmatched bases: 5. The CDR3 DNA, read in part, is TGTGCCAGTAGTATTGGCAGGGGGGCTGGC. Its protein is CASSIGRGAG. The whole CDR3 is CASSIGRGAGYTF.

This clone was picked up many times. The junction departs from germline at one end; a sequencing error may be responsible. The read is 3 residues too short to cover the CDR3 end, so that end is filled in from the germline J gene. The rearrangement joins TRBV20-1 to TRBJ1-2; 7 bases line up with TRBD1. Germline CDR1 reads DFQATT; CDR2 reads SNEGSKA (reference sequence). The CDR3 length is 13 residues. CDR3 bases read: TGCAGTGCCAGAGACAGGGCCTACTATGGC. The encoded protein is CSARDRAYYG. The CDR3 reads in full as CSARDRAYYGYTF.

This clone was seen repeatedly, ten times or more. The read ends 3 residues shy of where the CDR3 ends; the end is completed using the germline J gene. The chain employs TRBV20-1 and TRBJ2-2, with 8 positions matching TRBD2. The CDR3 extends over 14 amino acids. Germline V gives CDR1 DFQATT, CDR2 SNEGSKA (reference sequence). CDR3 DNA (partial): TGCAGTGCTAATAGCGGGGTTGGGGCCAACGTG. Translating it yields CSANSGVGANV. In full, the CDR3 reads CSANSGVGANVLFF.

Ten or more counts support this clone. Sequencing ends 3 residues short of the CDR3 end; the germline J gene provides the rest. This chain joins TRBV19 and TRBJ1-1; tentative D call: TRBD1 (6 bases). The CDR3 spans 12 residues. Germline CDR1 is LNHDA and CDR2 is SQIVND (reference sequence). The CDR3 here is CASSIVQGIAFF. The DNA read from the CDR3 is TGTGCCAGTAGTATCGTACAGGGCATC. The full variable domain, with the rest looked up from reference TRBV19 and TRBJ1-1, is DGGITQSPKYLFRKEGQNVTLSCEQNLNHDAMYWYRQDPGQGLRLIYYSQIVNDFQKGDIAEGYSVSREKKESFPLTVTSAQKNPTAFYLCASSIVQGIAFFGQGTRLTVV.

In its sample, this clone was seen many times. The sequenced fragment ends 3 residues before the CDR3 boundary, so the rest is inferred from the germline J gene. The chain employs TRBV10-3 and TRBJ1-1; 11 positions agree with TRBD1. The CDR3 is 13 amino acids. CDR1 and CDR2 from the germline V gene are ENHRY and SYGVKD. The trim removed 8 bases at V and 3 bases at J, leaving 2 bases unmatched. CDR3 region: CAIGDRGDTEAFF. The CDR3 bases that were read are TGTGCCATCGGGGACAGGGGGGACACTGAA.

This clone was picked up many times. The read finishes 3 residues shy of the CDR3 end, and the germline J gene is used to complete it. The chain recombines TRBV5-1 with TRBJ2-1; 8 nucleotides align to TRBD2. The junction had 2 bases not matched to a gene; V was cut back by 3 bases and J by 3 bases. This CDR3 has 14 amino acids. Germline loops: CDR1 SGHRS, CDR2 YFSETQ. CDR3 DNA (partial): TGCGCCAGCAGCTCCAGCGGGGGCTACAATGAG. Amino acids: CASSSSGGYNE. The entire CDR3 sequence reads CASSSSGGYNEQFF.